This record covers a single T cell receptor beta chain. Antigen specificity is unknown. CDR1 and CDR2 (germline): MDHEN, SYDVKM. J lost 8 bases, V lost 8 bases, and 11 bases had no gene match. CDR3 length equals 14 residues. The repertoire was sequenced with immunoSEQ multiplex PCR; TCRdb's copy has only in-frame clones and lacks some. Among over 100,000 clones listed, 86% were seen once. The sample originates from a study of T cell responses to AZD1222 COVID-19 vaccine. Study-wide results and caveats: Repertoires were obtained solely post-peak T cell response. The CD4 TCRs associated with vaccination extended across spike and predominated at 160-218 and 743-854.

The sequence came from an adult in good health. The starting material was peripheral blood, obtained on day 0 of AZD1222 vaccination. The genes are TRBV28 and TRBJ1-2; 10 bases match TRBD1. DNA for the CDR3: TGTGCCAGCGGTAGAGAAGGACAGGGGGACGGCTACACCTTC. This codes for CASGREGQGDGYTF.